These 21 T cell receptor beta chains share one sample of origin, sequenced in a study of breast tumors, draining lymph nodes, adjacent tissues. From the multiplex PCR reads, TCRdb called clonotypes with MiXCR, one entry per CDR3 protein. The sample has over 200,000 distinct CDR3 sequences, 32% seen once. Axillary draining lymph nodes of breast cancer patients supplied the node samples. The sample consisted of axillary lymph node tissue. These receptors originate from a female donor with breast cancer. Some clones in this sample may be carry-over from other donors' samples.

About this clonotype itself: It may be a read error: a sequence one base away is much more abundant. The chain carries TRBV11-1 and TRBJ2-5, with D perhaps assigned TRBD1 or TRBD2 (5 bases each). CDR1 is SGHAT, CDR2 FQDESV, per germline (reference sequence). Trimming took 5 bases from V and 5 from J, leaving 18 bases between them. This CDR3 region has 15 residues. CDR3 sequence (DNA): TGTGCCAGCAGCCCTCCCGGGGCTTCGGGGGAGACCCAGTACTTC. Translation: CASSPPGASGETQYF.

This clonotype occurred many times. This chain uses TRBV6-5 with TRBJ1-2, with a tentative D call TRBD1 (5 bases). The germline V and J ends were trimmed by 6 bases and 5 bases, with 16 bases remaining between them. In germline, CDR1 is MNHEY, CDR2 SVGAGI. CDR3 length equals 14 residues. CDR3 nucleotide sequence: TGTGCCAGCAGCGCCGGGACGGTAGGGTATGGCTACACCTTC. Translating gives CASSAGTVGYGYTF.

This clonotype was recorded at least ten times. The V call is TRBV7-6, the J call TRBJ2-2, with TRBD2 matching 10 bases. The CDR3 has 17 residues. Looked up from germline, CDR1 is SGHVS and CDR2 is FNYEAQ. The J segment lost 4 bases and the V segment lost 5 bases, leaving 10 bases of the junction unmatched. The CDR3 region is CASSPWGSGRATGELFF. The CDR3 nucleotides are TGTGCCAGCAGCCCTTGGGGGAGCGGGAGGGCCACCGGGGAGCTGTTTTTT.

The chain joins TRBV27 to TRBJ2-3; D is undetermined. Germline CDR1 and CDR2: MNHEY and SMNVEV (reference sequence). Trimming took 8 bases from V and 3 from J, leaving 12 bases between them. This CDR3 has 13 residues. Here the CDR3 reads CASGDRSTDTQYF. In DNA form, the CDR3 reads TGTGCCAGCGGCGATCGGTCAACAGATACGCAGTATTTT.

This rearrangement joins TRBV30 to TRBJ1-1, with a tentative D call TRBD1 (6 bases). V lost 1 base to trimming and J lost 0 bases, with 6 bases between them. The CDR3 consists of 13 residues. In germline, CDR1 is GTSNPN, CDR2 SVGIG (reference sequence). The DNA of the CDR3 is TGTGCCTGGAGTGGACAGGTGAACACTGAAGCTTTCTTT. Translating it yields CAWSGQVNTEAFF.

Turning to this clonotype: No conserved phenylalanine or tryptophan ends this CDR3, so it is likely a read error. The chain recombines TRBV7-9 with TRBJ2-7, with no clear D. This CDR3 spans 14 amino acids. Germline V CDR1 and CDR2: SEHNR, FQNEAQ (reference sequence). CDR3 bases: TGTGCCAGCTGCTTAGATCTAGGTTACGGGGAGCAGTACCTC. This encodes CASCLDLGYGEQYL.

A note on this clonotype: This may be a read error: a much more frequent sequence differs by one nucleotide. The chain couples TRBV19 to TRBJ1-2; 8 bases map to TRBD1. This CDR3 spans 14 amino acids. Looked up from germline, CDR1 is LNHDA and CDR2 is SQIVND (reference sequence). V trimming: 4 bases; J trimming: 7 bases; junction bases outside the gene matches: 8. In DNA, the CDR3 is TGTGCCAGTAGTAAAGGACAGGGTAATTTTGGCTACACCTTC. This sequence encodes CASSKGQGNFGYTF.

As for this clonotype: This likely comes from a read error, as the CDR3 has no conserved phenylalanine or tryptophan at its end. The CDR3 DNA sequence: TGCAGTGCTAGAGATCCGGGTTCTCAAGCAGGAAACACCATATATCTT. It yields the protein CSARDPGSQAGNTIYL. This chain links TRBV20-1 with TRBJ1-3; D is ambiguous. Germline V CDR1 and CDR2: DFQATT, SNEGSKA (reference sequence). The CDR3 extends over 16 amino acids. Trimming left V 0 bases short and J 4 bases short, with 16 bases between.

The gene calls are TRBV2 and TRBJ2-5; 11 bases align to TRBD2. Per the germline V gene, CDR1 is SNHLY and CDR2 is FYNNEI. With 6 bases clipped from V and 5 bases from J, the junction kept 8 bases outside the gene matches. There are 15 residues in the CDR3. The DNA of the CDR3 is TGTGCCAGCAGGACTAGCGGGGCGGGCGGGGAGACCCAGTACTTC. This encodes CASRTSGAGGETQYF.

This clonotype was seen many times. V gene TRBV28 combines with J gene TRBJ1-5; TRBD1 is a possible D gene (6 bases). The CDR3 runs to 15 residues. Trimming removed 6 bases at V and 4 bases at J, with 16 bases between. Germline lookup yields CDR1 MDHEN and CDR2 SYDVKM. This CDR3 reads CASRPGTRANQPQHF. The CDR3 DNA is TGTGCCAGCAGACCCGGGACACGGGCAAATCAGCCCCAGCATTTT.

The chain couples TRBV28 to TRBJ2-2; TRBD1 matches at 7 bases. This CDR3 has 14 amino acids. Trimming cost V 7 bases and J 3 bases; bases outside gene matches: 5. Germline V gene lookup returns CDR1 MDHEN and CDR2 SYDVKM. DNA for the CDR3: TGTGCCAGCACAGGACAGGTTCACACCGGGGAGCTGTTTTTT. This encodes CASTGQVHTGELFF.

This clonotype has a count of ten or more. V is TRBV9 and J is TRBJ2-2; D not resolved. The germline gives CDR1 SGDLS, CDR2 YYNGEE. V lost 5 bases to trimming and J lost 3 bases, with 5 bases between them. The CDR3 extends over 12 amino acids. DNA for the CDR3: TGTGCCAGCAGATCATACACCGGGGAGCTGTTTTTT. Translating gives CASRSYTGELFF.

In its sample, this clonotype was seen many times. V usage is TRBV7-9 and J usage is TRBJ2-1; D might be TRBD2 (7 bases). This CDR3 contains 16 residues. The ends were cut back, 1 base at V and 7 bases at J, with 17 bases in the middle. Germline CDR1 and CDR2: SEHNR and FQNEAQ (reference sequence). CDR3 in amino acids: CASSLVGGRGGNEQFF. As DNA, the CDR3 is TGTGCCAGCAGCTTAGTGGGCGGGAGAGGGGGGAATGAGCAGTTCTTC.

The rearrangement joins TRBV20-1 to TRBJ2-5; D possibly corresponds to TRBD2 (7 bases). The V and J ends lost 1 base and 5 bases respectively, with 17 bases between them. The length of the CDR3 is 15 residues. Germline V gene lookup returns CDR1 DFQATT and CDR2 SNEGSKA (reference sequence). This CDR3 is CSARVGGGSEETQYF. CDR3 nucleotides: TGCAGTGCTAGAGTTGGGGGCGGGAGTGAGGAGACCCAGTACTTC.

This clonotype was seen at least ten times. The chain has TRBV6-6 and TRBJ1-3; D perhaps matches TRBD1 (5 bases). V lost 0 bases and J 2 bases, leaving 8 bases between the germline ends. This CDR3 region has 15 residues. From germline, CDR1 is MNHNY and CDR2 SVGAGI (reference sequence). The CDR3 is CASSYSAGPGNTIYF. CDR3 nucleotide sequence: TGTGCCAGCAGTTACTCGGCAGGGCCTGGAAACACCATATATTTT.

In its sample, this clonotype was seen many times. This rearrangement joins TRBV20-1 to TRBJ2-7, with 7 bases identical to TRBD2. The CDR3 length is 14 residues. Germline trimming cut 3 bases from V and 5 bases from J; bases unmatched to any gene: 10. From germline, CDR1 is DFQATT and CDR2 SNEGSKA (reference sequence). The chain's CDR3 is CSARRIGGGNEQYF. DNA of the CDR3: TGCAGTGCTAGGAGAATTGGGGGGGGGAACGAGCAGTACTTC.

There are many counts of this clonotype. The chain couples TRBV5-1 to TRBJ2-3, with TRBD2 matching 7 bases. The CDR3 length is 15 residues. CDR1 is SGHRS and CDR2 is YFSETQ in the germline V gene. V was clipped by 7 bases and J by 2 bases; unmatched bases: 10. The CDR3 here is CASCEGAGNTDTQYF. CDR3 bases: TGCGCCAGCTGTGAGGGAGCGGGGAACACAGATACGCAGTATTTT.

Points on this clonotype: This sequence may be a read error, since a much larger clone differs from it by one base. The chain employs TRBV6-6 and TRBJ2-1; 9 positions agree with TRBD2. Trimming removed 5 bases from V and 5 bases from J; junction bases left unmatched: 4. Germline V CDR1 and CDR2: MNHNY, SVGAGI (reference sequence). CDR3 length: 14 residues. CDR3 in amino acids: CASSGTSPDNEQFF. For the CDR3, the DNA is TGTGCCAGCAGTGGGACTAGCCCCGACAATGAGCAGTTCTTC.

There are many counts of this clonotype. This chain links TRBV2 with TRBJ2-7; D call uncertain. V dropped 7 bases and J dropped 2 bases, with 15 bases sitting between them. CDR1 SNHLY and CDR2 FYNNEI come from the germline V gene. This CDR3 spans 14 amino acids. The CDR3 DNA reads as TGTGCCAGCAAACCGGGCAGCCTACCCTACGAGCAGTACTTC. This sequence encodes CASKPGSLPYEQYF.

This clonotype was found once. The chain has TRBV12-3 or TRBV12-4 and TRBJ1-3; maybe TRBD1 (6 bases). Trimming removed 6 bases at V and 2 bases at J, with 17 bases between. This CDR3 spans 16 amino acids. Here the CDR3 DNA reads TGTGCCAGCAGGGCTGAGGGGGGGATAGCTGGAAACACCATATATTTT. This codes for CASRAEGGIAGNTIYF.

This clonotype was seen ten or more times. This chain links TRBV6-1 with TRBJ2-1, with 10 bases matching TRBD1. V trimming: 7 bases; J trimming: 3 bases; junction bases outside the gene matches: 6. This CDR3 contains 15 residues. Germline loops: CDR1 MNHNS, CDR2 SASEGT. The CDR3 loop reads CASTPRTGGYNEQFF. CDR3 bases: TGTGCCAGCACCCCGAGGACAGGGGGCTACAATGAGCAGTTCTTC.